The 19 T cell receptor beta chains given below trace back to one sample, sequenced in a study of T cell repertoires in cytomegalovirus infection. A single record per CDR3 protein comes from TCRdb applying MiXCR to the reads. The data show about a million distinct CDR3 sequences, with 30% to 40% seen just once and roughly 12% held by the top ten. For these TCRs, the target antigens are not known. Specimen: cultured CD8+ T cells from PBMCs, collected from culture after CMV antigen stimulation. Every receptor here comes from a human donor in good health (CMV status not recorded). Some clones in this sample may be carry-over from other donors' samples.

This clonotype was seen only once. The J gene is TRBJ1-2, the V gene TRBV9; 10 positions agree with TRBD1. CDR3 length equals 15 residues. Germline trimming cut 0 bases from V and 7 bases from J; bases unmatched to any gene: 6. Per germline, CDR1 SGDLS and CDR2 YYNGEE. CDR3 nucleotides: TGTGCCAGCAGCGTAGAGGACAGGGGGGTTGGTGGCTACACCTTC. Translation gives CASSVEDRGVGGYTF.

This CDR3 is CATSVQGPEQFF. The CDR3 coding sequence is TGTGCCACCAGTGTCCAAGGGCCGGAGCAGTTCTTC. This chain links TRBV24-1 with TRBJ2-1; the D is unclear. From germline, CDR1 is KGHDR and CDR2 SFDVKD. There are 12 residues in the CDR3. The V end was cut by 5 bases, the J end by 10 bases, with 11 bases between.

This clonotype came up many times. The chain couples TRBV7-8 to TRBJ2-1, with D perhaps TRBD2 (5 bases). Trimming took 2 bases from V and 0 from J, leaving 14 bases between them. The CDR3 is made up of 17 amino acids. Germline V gives CDR1 SGHVS, CDR2 FQNEAQ. The CDR3 DNA is TGTGCCAGCAGCTTACGTAGCGCCGCAAGCTCCTACAATGAGCAGTTCTTC. It specifies CASSLRSAASSYNEQFF.

Details on this clonotype: Its ends do not fully match the called genes, so a read error is possible. The J gene is TRBJ1-1, the V gene TRBV7-3; 10 bases are a match to TRBD1. There are 12 residues in the CDR3. In germline, CDR1 is SGHTA, CDR2 FQGTGA. This CDR3 reads CASSPDRGQAFF. The CDR3 region has the DNA TGTGCCAGCAGCCCCGACAGGGGGCAGGCTTTCTTC.

The rearrangement joins TRBV20-1 to TRBJ2-2; TRBD1 agrees at 7 bases. This CDR3 is 16 amino acids long. V lost 0 bases, J lost 5 bases, and 9 bases stayed unmatched. Germline V gene data show CDR1 as DFQATT and CDR2 as SNEGSKA (reference sequence). The DNA for the CDR3 is TGCAGTGCTAGAGATAGGGGCAGGGGGATAACCGGGGAGCTGTTTTTT. This translates into CSARDRGRGITGELFF.

This clonotype was observed a few times. The V gene is TRBV4-2, the J gene TRBJ2-3; D remains unclear. CDR1 LGHNA and CDR2 YNFKEQ come from the germline V gene. V dropped 0 bases and J dropped 7 bases, with 17 bases sitting between them. CDR3 length: 16 amino acids. The CDR3 DNA reads TGTGCCAGCAGCCAAGATGCAGAGGCCTTCAGGAATACGCAGTATTTT. Protein product: CASSQDAEAFRNTQYF.

This clonotype came up many times. The CDR3 loop reads CASSPQGGEDKETQYF. Written as DNA, the CDR3 is TGTGCCAGCAGTCCCCAGGGCGGGGAAGACAAAGAGACCCAGTACTTC. V gene TRBV12-3 or TRBV12-4 combines with J gene TRBJ2-5, with D possibly TRBD2 on 6 matching bases. V gave up 5 bases and J gave up 3 bases, with 19 bases separating them. The length of the CDR3 is 16 residues.

The chain recombines TRBV10-3 with TRBJ2-1; D call uncertain. The CDR3 totals 13 residues. Trimming took off 2 bases at V and 7 bases at J, with 9 bases between the two ends. Germline-derived CDR1 and CDR2 are ENHRY and SYGVKD. This chain's CDR3 is CAISEAAVNEQFF. Here the CDR3 DNA reads TGTGCCATCAGTGAGGCCGCCGTGAATGAGCAGTTCTTC.

This clonotype was picked up many times. The V gene is TRBV19, the J gene TRBJ1-6; no firm D call. Between the trimmed V and J ends, which lost 5 bases and 4 bases, there was a span of 6 bases. This CDR3 contains 13 residues. Germline values: CDR1 LNHDA, CDR2 SQIVND (reference sequence). CDR3 nucleotides: TGTGCCAGTAGTCTTCCGTATAATTCACCCCTCCACTTT. This translates into CASSLPYNSPLHF.

V usage is TRBV28 and J usage is TRBJ2-5, with TRBD2 identical over 8 bases. This CDR3 is 20 amino acids long. The trim removed 6 bases at V and 5 bases at J, leaving 26 bases unmatched. Germline CDR1 MDHEN, CDR2 SYDVKM. DNA of the CDR3: TGTGCCAGCAGACGAGCGGGACCAGGGTTTTCGGGGGGGGGTCGTGAGACCCAGTACTTC. Protein sequence: CASRRAGPGFSGGGRETQYF.

There are many counts of this clonotype. The chain has TRBV12-5 and TRBJ2-3, with no clear D. V was shortened by 3 bases and J by 2 bases, with 15 bases between the two germline ends. Per the germline V gene, CDR1 is LGHNT and CDR2 is FRNRAP. The length of the CDR3 is 16 residues. CDR3 DNA: TGTGCTAGTGGTTTCGGTCCCGGTCCCTCCACAGATACGCAGTATTTT. It specifies CASGFGPGPSTDTQYF. The variable domain in full, completed from reference TRBV12-5 and TRBJ2-3, reads DARVTQTPRHKVTEMGQEVTMRCQPILGHNTVFWYRQTMMQGLELLAYFRNRAPLDDSGMPKDRFSAEMPDATLATLKIQPSEPRDSAVYFCASGFGPGPSTDTQYFGPGTRLTVL.

The chain has TRBV20-1 and TRBJ2-7; 12 positions match TRBD1. The V gene's germline CDR1 is DFQATT and CDR2 SNEGSKA (reference sequence). CDR3 length: 16 residues. V shed 5 bases and J 3 bases; nucleotides not matched to a gene: 11. In DNA, the CDR3 is TGCAGTGCTCCCCAACGGAGGGACAGGGGGCTCTACGAGCAGTACTTC. This sequence encodes CSAPQRRDRGLYEQYF.

The J gene is TRBJ2-2, the V gene TRBV2; D perhaps matches TRBD2 (6 bases). Looked up from germline, CDR1 is SNHLY and CDR2 is FYNNEI. The CDR3 runs to 16 residues. V shed 0 bases and J shed 5 bases, with 13 bases lying between them. The CDR3 nucleotides read TGTGCCAGCAGTGAAGCCGGAGGGGTATATACCGGGGAGCTGTTTTTT. It encodes CASSEAGGVYTGELFF.

A single count supports this clonotype. The chain joins TRBV27 to TRBJ2-1; possible D gene TRBD1, 7 bases. Germline V gene sequence: CDR1 MNHEY, CDR2 SMNVEV (reference sequence). The V gene lost 2 bases and the J gene lost 10 bases, with 15 bases spanning the gap. The CDR3 length is 14 residues. CDR3 region: CASSLGRGAREQFF. CDR3 bases: TGTGCCAGCAGTTTAGGCAGGGGGGCTAGGGAGCAGTTCTTC.

This clonotype was seen a handful of times. The chain couples TRBV7-6 to TRBJ2-2; D unclear. The CDR3 is made up of 16 amino acids. Trimming took 1 base from V and 0 from J, leaving 9 bases between them. Germline-derived CDR1 and CDR2 are SGHVS and FNYEAQ. CDR3 protein: CASSLVVNANTGELFF. The CDR3 DNA follows: TGTGCCAGCAGCTTAGTTGTTAACGCGAACACCGGGGAGCTGTTTTTT.

The chain combines TRBV27 with TRBJ1-2, with D possibly being TRBD1 (5 bases). The germline V and J ends were trimmed by 11 bases and 4 bases, with 17 bases remaining between them. This CDR3 region has 13 residues. CDR1 is MNHEY, CDR2 SMNVEV, per germline (reference sequence). CDR3 bases: TGTGCCGCGTCTACGGGGCGCTCCTATGGCTACACCTTC. It encodes CAASTGRSYGYTF.

The chain links TRBV2 to TRBJ2-2, with TRBD2 identical over 15 bases. The CDR3 totals 16 residues. The ends lost 8 bases at V and 4 bases at J; junction bases unmatched: 5. Germline values: CDR1 SNHLY, CDR2 FYNNEI. CDR3 amino acids: CASRTGLAGGTGELFF. The CDR3 DNA is TGTGCCAGCCGGACGGGACTAGCGGGGGGCACCGGGGAGCTGTTTTTT.

This clonotype was recorded a few times. This chain joins TRBV2 and TRBJ2-7; TRBD2 might be the D (5 bases). Per germline, CDR1 SNHLY and CDR2 FYNNEI. This CDR3 has 12 amino acids. V was trimmed by 8 bases and J by 5 bases, leaving 13 bases between them. CDR3 nucleotides: TGTGCCAGCCTTCGAGGGATCGACGAGCAGTACTTC. This encodes CASLRGIDEQYF.

This rearrangement joins TRBV6-1 to TRBJ1-2, with TRBD1 matching 7 bases. Germline assignment: CDR1 MNHNS and CDR2 SASEGT. The CDR3 covers 16 residues. Trimming at V came to 2 bases and at J to 4 bases, leaving 10 bases not matched to a gene. The CDR3 is CASSERRGPRFYGYTF. Here the CDR3 DNA reads TGTGCCAGCAGTGAACGAAGGGGGCCGAGGTTCTATGGCTACACCTTC.